This is a list of T cell receptor beta chains from one sample in a study of blood T cell repertoires in COVID-19. Profiled with immunoSEQ multiplex PCR; TCRdb holds only in-frame clones, not every one. Seen here are 50,000 to 75,000 clones, 65% to 85% observed once, and the top ten hold around 21%. Sequencing used peripheral blood. These receptors were obtained from a woman aged 80 or over with active or convalescent COVID-19. Each CDR3 is given with its conserved first and last residue. The D gene is left open where the match is weak. Rows give clone size only sometimes, using once, few, many, or a class for an expanded clone.

J gene: TRBJ2-6
clone size: NA
V gene: TRBV7-9
D gene: NA
CDR3 protein: CASSLGPFRRGANVLTF
CDR3 DNA: TGTGCCAGCAGCTTAGGCCCCTTTCGCAGAGGGGCCAACGTCCTGACTTTC

J gene: TRBJ1-4
clone size: NA
V gene: TRBV7-9
D gene: NA
CDR3 protein: CASSLALAPTNEKLFF
CDR3 DNA: TGTGCCAGCAGCTTAGCGTTGGCACCAACTAATGAAAAACTGTTTTTT

J gene: TRBJ1-6
clone size: once
V gene: TRBV2
D gene: NA
CDR3 protein: CASRDISDSPLHF
CDR3 DNA: TGTGCCAGCAGGGACATATCCGATTCACCCCTCCACTTT

J gene: TRBJ1-1
clone size: few
V gene: TRBV6-6
D gene: TRBD1
CDR3 protein: CASSPRDSSLMNTEAFF
CDR3 DNA: TGTGCCAGCAGTCCAAGGGACAGCTCCCTGATGAACACTGAAGCTTTCTTT

J gene: TRBJ2-3
clone size: once
V gene: TRBV2
D gene: NA
CDR3 protein: CASSRGLGTGDTQYF
CDR3 DNA: TGTGCCAGCAGTAGAGGACTGGGCACCGGAGATACGCAGTATTTT

J gene: TRBJ2-3
clone size: NA
V gene: TRBV11-2
D gene: TRBD1
CDR3 protein: CASSLDGTGAFYTQYF
CDR3 DNA: TGTGCCAGCAGCTTAGATGGGACAGGGGCCTTCTATACGCAGTATTTT

J gene: TRBJ2-5
clone size: NA
V gene: TRBV5-6
D gene: NA
CDR3 protein: CASSPTLAGQETQYF
CDR3 DNA: TGTGCCAGCAGCCCCACCTTGGCAGGACAAGAGACCCAGTACTTC

J gene: TRBJ1-1
clone size: NA
V gene: TRBV5-1
D gene: NA
CDR3 protein: CASSLSPGLEAFF
CDR3 DNA: TGCGCCAGCAGCTTGAGTCCAGGGCTTGAAGCTTTCTTT

J gene: TRBJ1-2
clone size: NA
V gene: TRBV5-1
D gene: NA
CDR3 protein: CASSPSGDGYTF
CDR3 DNA: TGCGCCAGCAGCCCGAGCGGGGATGGCTACACCTTC

J gene: TRBJ2-7
clone size: NA
V gene: TRBV5-3
D gene: NA
CDR3 protein: CARSLVGGLKYEQYF
CDR3 DNA: TGTGCCAGAAGCTTGGTGGGGGGGCTGAAATACGAGCAGTACTTC

J gene: TRBJ2-2
clone size: NA
V gene: TRBV10-3
D gene: NA
CDR3 protein: CATTGTLTGELFF
CDR3 DNA: TGTGCCACAACCGGGACACTTACCGGGGAGCTGTTTTTT

J gene: TRBJ1-6
clone size: NA
V gene: TRBV6-5
D gene: NA
CDR3 protein: CASTPGPANSPLHF
CDR3 DNA: TGTGCCAGCACCCCGGGTCCGGCTAATTCACCCCTCCACTTT

J gene: TRBJ2-7
clone size: NA
V gene: TRBV18
D gene: TRBD1
CDR3 protein: CASSPKTTGYEQYF
CDR3 DNA: TGTGCCAGCTCACCGAAGACGACAGGGTACGAGCAGTACTTC

J gene: TRBJ1-3
clone size: many
V gene: TRBV6-5
D gene: TRBD1
CDR3 protein: CASSYGQGAYTIYF
CDR3 DNA: TGTGCCAGCAGTTACGGGCAGGGGGCATACACCATATATTTT

J gene: TRBJ2-3
clone size: NA
V gene: TRBV6-2/TRBV6-3
D gene: TRBD2
CDR3 protein: CASSYLTGEGTQYF
CDR3 DNA: TGTGCCAGCAGTTATCTGACGGGGGAGGGTACGCAGTATTTT

J gene: TRBJ2-5
clone size: once
V gene: TRBV5-1
D gene: NA
CDR3 protein: CASSSEGQGETQYF
CDR3 DNA: TGCGCCAGCAGCTCAGAGGGCCAGGGGGAGACCCAGTACTTC

J gene: TRBJ1-1
clone size: NA
V gene: TRBV6-6
D gene: NA
CDR3 protein: CASSYSRSMNTEAFF
CDR3 DNA: TGTGCCAGCAGTTACTCGAGAAGCATGAACACTGAAGCTTTCTTT

J gene: TRBJ2-7
clone size: few
V gene: TRBV5-1
D gene: TRBD1
CDR3 protein: CASSPEITGTGYAYEQYF
CDR3 DNA: TGCGCCAGCAGCCCGGAAATCACCGGGACAGGGTATGCCTACGAGCAGTACTTC

J gene: TRBJ1-2
clone size: once
V gene: TRBV2
D gene: NA
CDR3 protein: CASSESVYYGYTF
CDR3 DNA: TGTGCCAGCAGTGAATCAGTCTACTATGGCTACACCTTC

J gene: TRBJ2-1
clone size: NA
V gene: TRBV7-3
D gene: TRBD1
CDR3 protein: CASSSGQGAENEQFF
CDR3 DNA: TGTGCCAGCAGCTCCGGACAGGGGGCTGAAAATGAGCAGTTCTTC

J gene: TRBJ1-6
clone size: NA
V gene: TRBV7-6
D gene: TRBD1
CDR3 protein: CASSLSPGTGVSPLHF
CDR3 DNA: TGTGCCAGCAGCTTATCCCCCGGGACAGGGGTTTCACCCCTCCACTTT

J gene: TRBJ1-2
clone size: NA
V gene: TRBV2
D gene: TRBD1
CDR3 protein: CASSAQGAIGYTF
CDR3 DNA: TGTGCCAGCAGTGCCCAGGGGGCAATCGGCTACACCTTC